The 6 T cell receptor beta chains below all came from one sample that was sequenced in a study of shared clonotypes between healthy human individuals. Profiled with immunoSEQ multiplex PCR; TCRdb holds only in-frame clones, not every one. The table records over 2 million clones, 90% to 95% of them present only once. Material for sequencing was naive CD4+ T cells sorted from blood. The subset is: CD45RA+ positively selected. Receptors were obtained from a man aged 18-30 years in good health.

This clone was seen once. V is TRBV7-6 and J is TRBJ2-7; possibly TRBD1 or TRBD2 for D (5 bases each). Looked up from germline, CDR1 is SGHVS and CDR2 is FNYEAQ. Trimming left V 5 bases short and J 4 bases short, with 15 bases between. The CDR3 is 14 residues long. The CDR3 sequence: CASSNPQGPYEQYF. For the CDR3, the DNA is TGTGCCAGCAGCAACCCTCAGGGACCTTACGAGCAGTACTTC.

The genes are TRBV2 and TRBJ2-7; D unresolved. CDR3 length: 13 residues. The V gene's germline CDR1 is SNHLY and CDR2 FYNNEI. V lost 1 base and J 9 bases, leaving 13 bases between the germline ends. In nucleotides, the CDR3 is TGTGCCAGCAGTGAAGGGGCTGGGCTGGGGCAGTACTTC. Amino acids: CASSEGAGLGQYF.

The chain joins TRBV2 to TRBJ2-7; D is tentatively TRBD1 or TRBD2 (6 bases each). Trimming removed 11 bases from V and 1 base from J, with 12 bases in between. The CDR3 contains 12 residues. Germline V lookup: CDR1 SNHLY, CDR2 FYNNEI. The CDR3 nucleotides are TGTGCCGGGGGGCAGAATTCCTACGAGCAGTACTTC. Residues: CAGGQNSYEQYF.

The chain uses TRBV25-1 and TRBJ2-6; TRBD1 agrees at 9 bases. The CDR3 consists of 16 residues. CDR1 and CDR2 (germline): MGHDK, SYGVNS. Germline trimming cut 5 bases from V and 2 bases from J; bases unmatched to any gene: 4. The CDR3 sequence is CASSTRQGAGANVLTF. Here the CDR3 DNA reads TGTGCCAGCAGTACTCGACAGGGGGCTGGGGCCAACGTCCTGACTTTC.

This chain uses TRBV7-9 with TRBJ2-7, with D hard to call. The V gene's germline CDR1 is SEHNR and CDR2 FQNEAQ (reference sequence). The CDR3 consists of 14 residues. V was pared by 2 bases and J by 6 bases, with 14 bases between. CDR3 in DNA: TGTGCCAGCAGCTTAAGTACCTTCCCCCCCGAGCAGTACTTC. Residues: CASSLSTFPPEQYF.

The gene calls are TRBV28 and TRBJ1-1; 7 bases line up with TRBD1. Germline V lookup: CDR1 MDHEN, CDR2 SYDVKM. Unmatched junction bases numbered 10, after V lost 5 bases and J lost 1 base. The CDR3 extends over 16 amino acids. The CDR3 coding sequence is TGTGCCAGCAGTCCACCTTCGGGACAGACGAACACTGAAGCTTTCTTT. This encodes CASSPPSGQTNTEAFF.